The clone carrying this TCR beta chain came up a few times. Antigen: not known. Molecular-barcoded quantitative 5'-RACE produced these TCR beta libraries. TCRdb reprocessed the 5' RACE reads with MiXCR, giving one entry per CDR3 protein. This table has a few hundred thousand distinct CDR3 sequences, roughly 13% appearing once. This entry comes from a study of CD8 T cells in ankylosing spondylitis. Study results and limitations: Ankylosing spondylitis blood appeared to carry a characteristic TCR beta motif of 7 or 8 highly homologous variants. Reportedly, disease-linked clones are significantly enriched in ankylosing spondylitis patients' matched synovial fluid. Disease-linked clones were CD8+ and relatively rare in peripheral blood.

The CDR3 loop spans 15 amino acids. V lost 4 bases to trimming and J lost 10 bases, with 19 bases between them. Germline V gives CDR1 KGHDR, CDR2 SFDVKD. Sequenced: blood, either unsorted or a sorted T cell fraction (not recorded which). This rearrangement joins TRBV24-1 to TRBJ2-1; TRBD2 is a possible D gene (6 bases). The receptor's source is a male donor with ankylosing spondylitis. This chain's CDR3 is CATSDPGAGRREQFF. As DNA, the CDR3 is TGTGCCACCAGTGACCCCGGAGCAGGGAGGCGGGAGCAGTTCTTC.